This T cell receptor beta chain was recovered during a study of memory CD8 T cells in hepatitis C reinfection (dated by TCRdb to the late 2010s). Concerning the study at large: Two consecutive HCV infections were spontaneously resolved by three donors, whereas a primary infection was cleared by two donors who then became chronically infected after reinfection. A case counted as HCV reinfection when an HCV RNA test came back positive after two negative tests taken at least 60 days apart. Samples at the peak of reinfection were taken 3 to 8 weeks after reinfection was detected. Across an HCV reinfection episode in five or six donors, the study followed the TCR beta repertoire of virus-specific CD8 T cells over time. Between about 2008 and 2012, about five reinfection cases that had stored pre-reinfection samples were identified. Participants who had resolved a prior HCV infection were followed every 3 months in the reinfection study. Previously published longitudinal data on tetramer+ CD8 T cell frequency were used to pick the peak reinfection time point. What the study reported, not specific to this receptor: Because only a few donors were included, definitive conclusions about public clonotypes linked to secondary clearance could not be reached by the study.

The sample's time point label, in plain terms: peak reinfection, 3 to 8 weeks after reinfection detection. TCR sequencing was performed on the sorted cells directly ex vivo, without any in vitro expansion beforehand. The donors were people who inject drugs and were enrolled in the Montreal Acute Hepatitis C Cohort Study (HEPCO) in Canada. As controls, total naive CD8 T cells were sorted as viable CD3+ CD8+ CD45RO- cells from a couple of donors at all three reinfection time points. Before sorting, cryopreserved peripheral blood mononuclear cells were thawed and used as the source for purifying CD8 T cells. The MACS CD8+ T cell Isolation Kit was used to enrich CD8 T cells by negative selection. A BD FACSAria II sorter with FACSDiva software was used for cell sorting, and FlowJo was used for data analysis. Libraries were built with the immunoSEQ multiplex PCR assay. Genomic DNA was extracted from sorted cells, and the TCR beta V, D and J regions were sequenced by Adaptive Biotechnologies' automated high-throughput method. CDR3 regions were amplified with a two-step, bias-controlled multiplex PCR. Amplified TCR beta libraries were sequenced on an Illumina instrument. The authors processed their data as follows. The demultiplexed reads were processed to cut down on amplification and sequencing bias, and the IMGT database was used to assign CDR3 sequences to gene families. ImmunoSEQ software version 2.0 was used to analyze the repertoire data. Clonotype lists were filtered to remove out-of-frame sequences and sequences containing stop codons in the CDR3. Clonotypes with a frequency below 0.01% were excluded because such clonotypes corresponded to less than one cell. Richness was calculated by dividing observed richness by input cell number, and evenness was calculated by dividing Shannon entropy by log observed richness. Repertoire diversity and similarity between time points were quantified using Simpson diversity and Morisita-Horn overlap indices. Clonotypes were grouped as dominant (>1%), sub-dominant (0.5-0.99%), low abundance (0.1-0.49%) or lowest abundance (<0.1%). A germline index was derived by subtracting total nucleotide additions from total CDR3 length and dividing the result by total CDR3 length. TCRdb obtained this table from immuneACCESS and retained in-frame rearrangements with V and J assigned. These tables miss some clones; where compared with another copy, unresolved V genes account for less than half of the shortfall, and the remainder is unexplained. The DNA was the basis for D and trimming; V, J and clone size are from that table. Counted in this sample were over 35,000 clones; 88% of them appeared once. Around 1.2% of the sample is taken by the ten largest.

CDR1 and CDR2 are drawn from the germline V gene: MNHEY, SVGAGI. CDR3 length: 15 amino acids, cysteine to phenylalanine. Left in the record is the CDR3 DNA by itself, 45 bases read in frame from the first base. V is shortened by 7 bases, J by 2 bases, and the region joining them spans 12 bases. With regard to this clone: Its antigen remains unidentified. One base away there is no much larger clone; base qualities are not given.

The sequenced material came from naive CD8+ T cells sorted from blood. This sample's cell subset or site label indicates: total naive CD8+CD45RO- T cells. The receptor was derived from a man aged 18 to 29 with hepatitis C virus infection. In this chain, TRBV6-5 is recombined with TRBJ2-6; the D segment could be TRBD2, given 6 matching bases. This receptor has the CDR3 CASTLSGAGANVLTF. The sequenced DNA is TGTGCCAGCACCCTCTCGGGGGCTGGGGCCAACGTCCTGACTTTC.